This T cell receptor beta chain was sequenced in a study of long-term antiretroviral therapy in people with HIV. CDR1 and CDR2 from the germline V gene are GTSNPN and SVGIG (reference sequence). The V end was cut by 5 bases, the J end by 2 bases, with 5 bases between. This CDR3 is built from 11 residues. This was the immunoSEQ v3.0 assay at survey level. The assay was immunoSEQ multiplex PCR, and TCRdb's table has in-frame clones only and misses some. The repertoire holds about 10,000 clones, with approximately 90% as singletons. The specimen was unsorted PBMCs, collected 0.2 years before starting antiretroviral therapy. The J gene is TRBJ2-3, the V gene TRBV30; D is unresolved. This receptor was obtained from a woman between 40 and 55 years old with HIV. The CDR3 bases are TGTGCCTGGGCCATCACAGATACGCAGTATTTT. Translated: CAWAITDTQYF. The whole variable domain, remainder taken from reference TRBV30 and TRBJ2-3, is SQTIHQWPATLVQPVGSPLSLECTVEGTSNPNLYWYRQAAGRGLQLLFYSVGIGQISSEVPQNLSASRPQDRQFILSSKKLLLSDSGFYLCAWAITDTQYFGPGTRLTVL.